This T cell receptor beta chain came from a study of neurological immune-mediated disorders. There are many counts of this clonotype. Antigen unknown. The ends lost 5 bases at V and 2 bases at J; junction bases unmatched: 13. The CDR3 is made up of 16 amino acids. In germline, CDR1 is DFQATT, CDR2 SNEGSKA (reference sequence). The cDNA was synthesized by means of template-switch 5'RACE, which was carried out with 10-nucleotide random UMIs. TCRdb passed the 5' RACE reads through MiXCR, listing each CDR3 protein once. The sample lists more than 55,000 distinct CDR3 sequences; 24% were seen once. Study-level points and caveats: The greatest TCR clonal expansion occurred in HTLV-1-associated myelopathy and the least in multiple sclerosis, which fell below healthy controls. TCR-beta repertoires seemed private in all groups, with no expanded CDR3 amino acid sequences shared.

Time point described: technical triplicate 2. PBMCs numbering 2 million and stored at -80 C yielded the unsorted libraries. The J gene is TRBJ2-3, the V gene TRBV20-1, with 7 bases lining up with TRBD2. The sequence was obtained from a man between 60 and 75 years old with HTLV-1-associated myelopathy (HAM/TSP). Material: PBMCs. This CDR3 reads CSAFTFAGANTDTQYF. As DNA, the CDR3 is TGCAGTGCTTTCACCTTCGCGGGAGCTAACACAGATACGCAGTATTTT.